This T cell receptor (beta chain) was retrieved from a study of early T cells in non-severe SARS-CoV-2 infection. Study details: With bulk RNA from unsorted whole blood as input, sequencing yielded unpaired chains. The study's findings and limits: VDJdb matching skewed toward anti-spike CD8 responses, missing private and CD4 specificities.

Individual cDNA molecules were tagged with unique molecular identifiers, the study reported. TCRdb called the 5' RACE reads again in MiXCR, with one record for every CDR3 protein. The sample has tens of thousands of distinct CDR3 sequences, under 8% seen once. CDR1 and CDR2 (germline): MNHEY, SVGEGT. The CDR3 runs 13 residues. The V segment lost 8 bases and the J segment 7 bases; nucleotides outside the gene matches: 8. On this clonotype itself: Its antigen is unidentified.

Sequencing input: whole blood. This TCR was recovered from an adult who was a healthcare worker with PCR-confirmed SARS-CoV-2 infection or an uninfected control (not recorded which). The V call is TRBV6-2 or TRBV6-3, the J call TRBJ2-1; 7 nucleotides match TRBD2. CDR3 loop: CASSTGGWNEQFF. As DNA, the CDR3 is TGTGCCAGCTCAACGGGAGGTTGGAATGAGCAGTTCTTC.